The subject of this entry is one TCR beta chain. The table lists this clonotype with many counts. There is no known antigen for this receptor. It has no much larger one-base neighbor in the sample; base qualities were not kept. The library was built by means of multiplex PCR. Sequencing was carried out with an Illumina HiSeq 4000. To build TCR beta libraries, CDR3 regions were amplified by Arm-PCR using iRepertoire HTBI primers. Before sequencing, the PCR products underwent gel purification. Per the authors' processing: Gene usage analysis of CDR3 amino acid clonotypes relied on the approximately 62 TRBV and more than twelve TRBJ segments identified across samples. COPE and FqMerger were used to merge the filtered high-quality paired reads into contigs. Contigs were aligned with BLAST to IMGT TRBV, TRBD and TRBJ reference genes, and CDR3 was defined per IMGT. Any clonotype with a frequency above 0.1% was counted as a highly expanded clone. Shannon entropy served as the measure of repertoire diversity, while the Gini coefficient captured V-J evenness. Clonotypes shared by more than one individual were considered public. TCRdb reprocessed the public reads (quality trimming at Q25 with fastp, clone calling with MiXCR) and kept in-frame beta chains. Rows with a matching CDR3 protein are joined into one entry that keeps the most common DNA and genes. The V and J calls here are based on TCRdb, not the publication. For this sample there are 300,000 to 400,000 distinct CDR3 sequences; roughly 18% appear just once. Approximately 35% of the sample comes from the top ten.

V is cut back by 5 bases and J by 3 bases, with 5 bases in the junction unmatched. The germline V gene yields KGHDR for CDR1 and SFDVKD for CDR2. The CDR3 measures 15 amino acids from cysteine to phenylalanine. The DNA shown is the 45-base CDR3, in frame from base 1. The meaning of the sample's time point label: newly diagnosed GD, antithyroid drugs for less than 3 months. RNA was extracted from PBMCs in TRIzol for both TCR sequencing and RNA sequencing. The diagnosis of Graves' disease followed American Thyroid Association guidelines. The patients came from an endocrinology department in Xi'an, China. From each patient, approximately 10 milliliters of peripheral blood was collected into an EDTA anticoagulant tube. Ficoll Paque Plus density gradient separation was used to isolate PBMCs, and no further T cell sorting was done. RNA quality was checked with an Agilent 2100 Bioanalyzer and agarose gel, and concentration with a NanoDrop 2000.

This sample was included in a study of regulatory T cells in long-lasting Graves disease (dated by TCRdb to the early 2020s). For the study in its entirety: Antithyroid drugs had been taken for less than 3 months by newly diagnosed Graves' disease patients. The study took place in China and was registered as a clinical trial. A total of around 35 samples underwent TCR sequencing: some 13 from persistent and roughly 20 from newly diagnosed Graves' disease patients. Peripheral blood TCR sequencing and RNA sequencing compared persistent Graves' disease patients with newly diagnosed Graves' disease patients. The paper as a whole reports these results and caveats: Preferential use of TRBV28, TRBJ1-2 and TRBJ2-5 was observed in persistent disease, whereas TRBV20-1 and TRBJ2-1 were favored in newly diagnosed disease. The authors noted that the small sample size was a limitation that may lower accuracy. Peripheral blood alone was examined, since thyroid tissue, which constituted the primary lesion, could not be accessed. Sequencing and analysis were limited to the TCR beta chain. More public clonotypes were shared among persistent patients (under 3,000) than among newly diagnosed patients (just under 1,000). Compared with newly diagnosed patients, patients with persistent Graves' disease had lower TCR Shannon entropy and fewer highly expanded clones, which suggests clonal expansion.

The receptor comes from a female donor with Graves disease. The sequence links TRBV24-1 to TRBJ2-7, with 11 middle bases fitting TRBD1. Specimen: peripheral blood mononuclear cells (PBMCs), collected at new diagnosis, from a patient treated with antithyroid drugs. In nucleotides, the sequence is TGTGCCACCAGTGTGAGGACAGGGGGCCACTACGAGCAGTACTTC. It specifies CATSVRTGGHYEQYF.